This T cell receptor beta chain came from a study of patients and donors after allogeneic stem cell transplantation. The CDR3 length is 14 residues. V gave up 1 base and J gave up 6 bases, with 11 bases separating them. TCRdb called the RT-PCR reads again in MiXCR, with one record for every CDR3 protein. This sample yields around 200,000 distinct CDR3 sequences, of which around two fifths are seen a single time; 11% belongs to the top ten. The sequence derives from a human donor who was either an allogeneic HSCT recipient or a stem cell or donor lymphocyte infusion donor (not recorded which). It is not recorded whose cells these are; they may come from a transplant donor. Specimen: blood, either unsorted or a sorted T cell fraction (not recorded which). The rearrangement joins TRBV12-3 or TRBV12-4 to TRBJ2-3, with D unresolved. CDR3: CASSLVSYADTQYF. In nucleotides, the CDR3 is TGTGCCAGCAGTTTAGTCTCCTATGCGGATACGCAGTATTTT.